This is a list of T cell receptor beta chains from one sample in a study of cytomegalovirus exposure and HLA in healthy donors. Libraries were prepared by immunoSEQ multiplex PCR; TCRdb keeps only in-frame clonotypes and omits some of them. The sample carries some 190,000 clones, about four fifths recorded once. The sequencing input was PBMCs. These receptors originate from a woman aged 50 to 60 in good health and CMV-seronegative. The CDR3 runs from the conserved cysteine through the conserved F or W. A D gene is named only where the DNA matches it firmly. Rows give clone size only sometimes, using once, few, many, or a class for an expanded clone.

V	size	J	D	CDR3	DNA
TRBV5-8	.	TRBJ2-6	.	CASGSTGSGANVLTF	TGTGCCAGCGGGTCGACAGGTTCCGGGGCCAACGTCCTGACTTTC
TRBV7-9	.	TRBJ2-2	TRBD2	CASSLTEGLANTGELFF	TGTGCCAGCAGCTTAACCGAAGGACTAGCGAACACCGGGGAGCTGTTTTTT
TRBV12-5	few	TRBJ2-7	.	CASGLRFGESLGEQYF	TGTGCTAGTGGTTTGAGGTTCGGCGAATCACTAGGAGAGCAGTACTTC
TRBV4-1	.	TRBJ1-4	TRBD1	CASSLQRTTGVQKINEKLFF	TGCGCCAGCAGCCTCCAAAGAACAACAGGGGTACAAAAAATAAACGAAAAACTGTTTTTT
TRBV19	.	TRBJ2-1	TRBD2	CASRLSSGRTNEQFF	TGTGCCAGTAGGCTATCTAGCGGGAGGACGAATGAGCAGTTCTTC
TRBV6-5	.	TRBJ1-4	TRBD1	CASSRTGNSEKLFF	TGTGCCAGCAGCCGGACAGGGAATAGTGAAAAACTGTTTTTT
TRBV28	.	TRBJ1-3	.	CASSFGGNRISASGNTIYF	TGTGCCAGCAGTTTCGGGGGAAATCGGATCAGTGCTTCTGGAAACACCATATATTTT
TRBV9	.	TRBJ1-1	.	CASSVAVELNTEAFF	TGTGCCAGCAGCGTAGCTGTGGAGCTGAACACTGAAGCTTTCTTT
TRBV29-1	.	TRBJ1-1	.	CSARDKEAFF	TGCAGCGCCCGGGACAAGGAAGCTTTCTTT
TRBV7-9	.	TRBJ2-5	.	CASSLSRQETQYF	TGTGCCAGCAGCTTAAGCAGGCAAGAGACCCAGTACTTC
TRBV27	.	TRBJ2-3	TRBD2	CASSLEMGTSFADTQYF	TGTGCCAGCAGTTTAGAAATGGGGACTAGTTTCGCAGATACGCAGTATTTT
TRBV2	once	TRBJ1-2	.	CASSSRLPYYGYTF	TGTGCCAGCTCTAGCAGGCTCCCCTACTATGGCTACACCTTC
TRBV7-3	.	TRBJ1-2	.	CASIQLGPDRCNYGYTF	TGTGCCAGCATCCAGTTAGGCCCCGACAGGTGTAACTATGGCTACACCTTC
TRBV7-2	.	TRBJ2-5	TRBD1	CASSLGQGKETQYF	TGTGCCAGCAGCTTAGGACAGGGGAAAGAGACCCAGTACTTC
TRBV5-1	few	TRBJ2-3	.	CASSLGDTTDTQYF	TGCGCCAGCAGCTTGGGGGACACCACAGATACGCAGTATTTT
TRBV2	.	TRBJ1-5	TRBD1	CASRTGGEGQPQHF	TGTGCCAGCAGAACAGGGGGCGAAGGTCAGCCCCAGCATTTT
TRBV7-9	.	TRBJ2-3	.	CASSLEGGGRDTQYF	TGTGCCAGCAGCTTAGAAGGGGGGGGAAGAGATACGCAGTATTTT
TRBV2	few	TRBJ1-2	.	CASMLAELGPF	TGTGCCAGCATGCTCGCAGAGTTGGGGCCCTTC
TRBV9	.	TRBJ2-1	.	CASSEDTGFANEQFF	TGTGCCAGCAGCGAGGATACAGGGTTTGCAAATGAGCAGTTCTTC
TRBV19	.	TRBJ1-5	.	CASSLPGVPGSQPQHF	TGTGCCAGTAGTCTGCCAGGCGTCCCCGGGAGTCAGCCCCAGCATTTT
TRBV19	few	TRBJ2-6	.	CASSRGLRQANVLTF	TGTGCCAGTAGTCGGGGTCTGCGACAGGCCAACGTCCTGACTTTC
TRBV11-2	.	TRBJ2-1	TRBD2	CASSLMRGTYNEQFF	TGTGCCAGCAGCTTAATGCGGGGGACCTACAATGAGCAGTTCTTC
TRBV5-1	.	TRBJ1-6	.	CASSLRGELVDSPLHF	TGCGCCAGCAGCTTGAGGGGCGAACTGGTAGATTCACCCCTCCACTTT
TRBV2	.	TRBJ1-1	TRBD1	CASMTGGYTEAFF	TGTGCCAGCATGACAGGGGGTTACACTGAAGCTTTCTTT
TRBV29-1	.	TRBJ1-2	.	CSVPNSGANNYGYTF	TGCAGCGTCCCTAACTCAGGGGCTAACAACTATGGCTACACCTTC
TRBV19	.	TRBJ2-7	.	CASSSSTATLNYEQYF	TGTGCCAGTAGTTCATCGACAGCGACTTTAAACTACGAGCAGTACTTC
TRBV12-5	few	TRBJ2-5	TRBD1	CASAPDRVETQYF	TGTGCTAGTGCCCCTGACAGGGTTGAGACCCAGTACTTC
TRBV19	.	TRBJ2-2	TRBD1	CASTWTGANTGELFF	TGTGCCAGCACATGGACAGGGGCAAACACCGGGGAGCTGTTTTTT
TRBV11-3	.	TRBJ2-3	TRBD2	CASSLKLAGGADTQYF	TGTGCCAGCAGCTTAAAACTAGCGGGAGGAGCGGATACGCAGTATTTT
TRBV19	.	TRBJ2-1	.	CASSTLSGDKFF	TGTGCCAGTAGTACGCTTTCAGGGGATAAGTTCTTC
TRBV15	.	TRBJ1-1	.	CATSTGWATEAFF	TGTGCCACCAGTACAGGTTGGGCCACTGAAGCTTTCTTT
TRBV9	.	TRBJ2-7	.	CASSLLDSPSYEQYF	TGTGCCAGCAGTTTATTGGACAGTCCCTCCTACGAGCAGTACTTC
TRBV18	.	TRBJ1-6	.	CASSSSQASPLHF	TGTGCCAGCTCTTCTTCACAGGCCTCACCCCTCCACTTT
TRBV7-2	.	TRBJ2-5	.	CASSSAGPQETQYF	TGTGCCAGCAGCTCCGCAGGCCCTCAAGAGACCCAGTACTTC
TRBV6-6	.	TRBJ2-2	.	CASRPGYTGELFF	TGTGCCAGCAGGCCCGGGTACACCGGGGAGCTGTTTTTT
TRBV28	.	TRBJ2-1	TRBD2	CASSSAIAGSPNNEQFF	TGTGCCAGCAGTTCAGCAATAGCGGGATCTCCTAACAATGAGCAGTTCTTC
TRBV28	.	TRBJ2-1	.	CASSLLGRVSYNEQFF	TGTGCCAGCAGTTTATTGGGCAGGGTCTCCTACAATGAGCAGTTCTTC
TRBV19	.	TRBJ1-2	.	CASSAHRVGYTF	TGTGCCAGTAGTGCCCACAGGGTTGGCTACACCTTC
TRBV6-1	.	TRBJ1-1	TRBD1	CASSGDRADTEAFF	TGTGCCAGCAGTGGGGACAGGGCGGACACTGAAGCTTTCTTT
TRBV15	.	TRBJ1-4	TRBD1	CATSSGQGRNEKLFF	TGTGCCACCAGCAGCGGACAGGGGAGAAATGAAAAACTGTTTTTT
TRBV5-1	.	TRBJ2-3	TRBD2	CASSLAPASGFGADTQYF	TGCGCCAGCAGCTTGGCCCCCGCTAGCGGGTTTGGGGCAGATACGCAGTATTTT
TRBV18	.	TRBJ1-4	TRBD1	CASSPQTGVGEKLFF	TGTGCCAGCTCACCACAAACAGGGGTCGGTGAAAAACTGTTTTTT
TRBV28	.	TRBJ1-4	.	CASSLPDRLYEKLFF	TGTGCCAGCAGTTTACCCGACAGGTTATATGAAAAACTGTTTTTT
TRBV27	few	TRBJ1-3	.	CASRGGSSGNTIYF	TGTGCCAGTAGAGGCGGGAGCTCTGGAAACACCATATATTTT
TRBV7-8	.	TRBJ1-2	.	CASSLSGGPYGYTF	TGTGCCAGCAGCTTATCGGGGGGCCCCTATGGCTACACCTTC
TRBV27	.	TRBJ1-1	.	CASSLGTPSGAFF	TGTGCCAGCAGTCTCGGGACACCCAGCGGAGCTTTCTTT
TRBV7-2	.	TRBJ1-3	TRBD1	CASRYQGAGNTIYF	TGTGCCAGCAGATACCAGGGGGCTGGAAACACCATATATTTT
TRBV2	.	TRBJ2-6	TRBD1	CASSWTGAFSGANVLTF	TGTGCCAGCAGCTGGACAGGGGCCTTCTCTGGGGCCAACGTCCTGACTTTC
TRBV19	once	TRBJ2-7	TRBD2	CASSPRLAASYEQYF	TGTGCCAGTAGTCCCCGACTAGCGGCCTCCTACGAGCAGTACTTC
TRBV7-2	.	TRBJ2-2	.	CASSSRSGDTGELFF	TGTGCCAGCAGCTCCAGGTCGGGGGACACCGGGGAGCTGTTTTTT
TRBV5-4	.	TRBJ2-7	.	CASSLPSVGGASYEQYF	TGTGCCAGCAGCCTGCCATCGGTGGGGGGGGCCTCCTACGAGCAGTACTTC
TRBV25-1	few	TRBJ1-1	TRBD1	CASSAGQGRRAFF	TGTGCCAGCAGTGCAGGACAGGGGCGGCGGGCTTTCTTT
TRBV5-1	.	TRBJ2-5	.	CASSNPGDIPETQYF	TGCGCCAGCAGCAACCCGGGAGACATTCCGGAGACCCAGTACTTC